One sample yielded the 30 T cell receptor beta chains listed below, sequenced in a study of cytomegalovirus exposure and HLA in healthy donors. PCR amplification relied on 60 Vbeta primers (plus 13 Jbeta primers). TCRdb's copy holds only in-frame clones and misses some; the assay was immunoSEQ multiplex PCR. Of about 140,000 clones in the sample, 80% were seen once. Sequenced: PBMCs. These receptors came from a man aged 50-60 years in good health and CMV-seronegative.

The rearrangement links TRBV19 to TRBJ1-1, with D possibly matching TRBD1 (6 bases). The CDR3 covers 16 residues. V was clipped by 5 bases and J by 0 bases, with 16 bases between them. In germline, CDR1 is LNHDA, CDR2 SQIVND (reference sequence). The CDR3 DNA sequence: TGTGCCAGTAGTTCCTCGAGACAGGCTTTGAACACTGAAGCTTTCTTT. This codes for CASSSSRQALNTEAFF. The full variable domain, rest sourced from reference TRBV19 and TRBJ1-1, is DGGITQSPKYLFRKEGQNVTLSCEQNLNHDAMYWYRQDPGQGLRLIYYSQIVNDFQKGDIAEGYSVSREKKESFPLTVTSAQKNPTAFYLCASSSSRQALNTEAFFGQGTRLTVV.

The chain joins TRBV6-6 to TRBJ2-7; 7 nucleotides line up with TRBD1. The CDR3 consists of 15 residues. Germline CDR1 and CDR2: MNHNY and SVGAGI (reference sequence). V lost 0 bases to trimming and J lost 1 base; unmatched junction nucleotides: 3. Written as DNA, the CDR3 is TGTGCCAGCAGTTACTCGGACAGGATTTCCTACGAGCAGTACTTC. Residues: CASSYSDRISYEQYF.

This clone was counted once. The gene calls are TRBV27 and TRBJ2-5, with 12 bases fitting TRBD1. The CDR3 extends over 16 amino acids. In germline, CDR1 is MNHEY, CDR2 SMNVEV (reference sequence). The J segment lost 6 bases and the V segment lost 4 bases, leaving 9 bases of the junction unmatched. CDR3 DNA: TGTGCCAGCAGTTCCACTGGGACAGGGGGCAGGAAGACCCAGTACTTC. Protein sequence: CASSSTGTGGRKTQYF.

The J gene is TRBJ2-7, the V gene TRBV29-1; no firm D call. The CDR3 is made up of 11 amino acids. The germline gives CDR1 SQVTM, CDR2 ANQGSEA. V lost 0 bases, J lost 6 bases, and 6 bases lay in between. The CDR3 nucleotides read TGCAGCGTTGAAGATGGGCTCGAGCAGTACTTC. Its translation is CSVEDGLEQYF.

The chain is built from TRBV6-4 and TRBJ1-2; D ambiguous. V lost 3 bases to trimming and J lost 7 bases, with 21 bases between them. Germline V gene sequence: CDR1 MRHNA, CDR2 SNTAGT. The CDR3 loop spans 16 amino acids. CDR3 protein: CASSEEGSPASRGYTF. The CDR3 DNA reads TGTGCCAGCAGTGAGGAGGGCAGTCCAGCGAGTCGTGGCTACACCTTC.

This chain links TRBV5-4 with TRBJ1-4, with no clear D. Germline V CDR1 and CDR2: SGHNT, YYREEE (reference sequence). Deletions cut 5 bases from V and 5 bases from J, with 22 bases between. The CDR3 contains 17 residues. CDR3 loop: CASSLRGPGAGNEKLFF. In nucleotides, the CDR3 is TGTGCCAGCAGTTTGCGGGGTCCGGGCGCTGGGAATGAAAAACTGTTTTTT.

This clone was observed once. This sequence joins TRBV7-2 and TRBJ2-4; maybe TRBD1 (5 bases). In germline, CDR1 is SGHTA, CDR2 FQGNSA. Trimming removed 4 bases at V and 7 bases at J, with 11 bases between. The CDR3 consists of 13 residues. In DNA, the CDR3 is TGTGCCAGCAGCTCGAGCCAGGGTAACATTCAGTACTTC. This encodes CASSSSQGNIQYF.

In this sample, this clone turned up a few times. The V call is TRBV5-6, the J call TRBJ1-3; D not certain. Germline V gives CDR1 SGHDT, CDR2 YYEEEE. The V end was cut by 2 bases, the J end by 6 bases, with 15 bases between. This CDR3 contains 15 residues. The CDR3 region has the DNA TGTGCCAGCAGCTTTTATCGGGGAACTGTAAACACCATATATTTT. This encodes CASSFYRGTVNTIYF.

V and J are TRBV5-4 and TRBJ2-2; a weak D match, TRBD2 (6 bases). With 4 bases removed from V and 7 bases from J, the gap between germline ends came to 14 bases. Looked up from germline, CDR1 is SGHNT and CDR2 is YYREEE (reference sequence). The CDR3 is 14 amino acids. This chain's CDR3 is CASSPEWGDGELFF. The CDR3 nucleotides are TGTGCCAGCAGCCCGGAGTGGGGGGACGGGGAGCTGTTTTTT.

The chain couples TRBV5-6 to TRBJ1-2; 9 nucleotides align to TRBD1. The V and J ends lost 4 bases and 8 bases, in that order; junction bases with no gene match: 12. This CDR3 contains 15 residues. Germline V gene lookup returns CDR1 SGHDT and CDR2 YYEEEE. For the CDR3, the DNA is TGTGCCAGCAGCCCGCGTCCCGGGACAGGGTGGGGCTACACCTTC. It specifies CASSPRPGTGWGYTF.

The genes are TRBV6-1 and TRBJ2-7, with a possible D match to TRBD2 (5 bases). Germline V gene sequence: CDR1 MNHNS, CDR2 SASEGT. V lost 10 bases and J lost 6, with 16 bases in between. This CDR3 is built from 12 residues. The CDR3 loop reads CATLPEGVEQYF. CDR3 nucleotides: TGTGCCACCCTCCCTGAGGGTGTCGAGCAGTACTTC.

J is TRBJ1-1 and V is TRBV6-1, with a weak D call TRBD1 (6 bases). The CDR3 is 12 residues long. Deletions cut 6 bases from V and 6 bases from J, with 11 bases between. Looked up from germline, CDR1 is MNHNS and CDR2 is SASEGT. CDR3 sequence reads: CASRYRAPEAFF. The CDR3, as DNA: TGTGCCAGCAGGTACAGGGCTCCTGAAGCTTTCTTT.

A few counts support this clone. This chain connects TRBV5-4 to TRBJ2-3; 10 positions match TRBD2. The germline CDR1 and CDR2 sequences are SGHNT and YYREEE (reference sequence). The J segment lost 3 bases and the V segment lost 0 bases, leaving 4 bases of the junction unmatched. This CDR3 comprises 16 residues. This CDR3 is CASSLDGTSETDTQYF. The CDR3 coding sequence is TGTGCCAGCAGCTTGGATGGGACTAGCGAGACAGATACGCAGTATTTT.

In this sample, this clone turned up a few times. The chain employs TRBV9 and TRBJ2-1; 9 positions match TRBD1. Germline V gene lookup returns CDR1 SGDLS and CDR2 YYNGEE. The CDR3 is 18 residues long. The trim removed 3 bases at V and 9 bases at J, leaving 19 bases unmatched. The CDR3 is CASSERVMGQGKEGEQFF. As DNA, the CDR3 is TGTGCCAGCAGCGAGAGGGTGATGGGACAGGGTAAAGAGGGTGAGCAGTTCTTC.

This chain links TRBV19 with TRBJ1-3, with 7 bases that match TRBD1. With 3 bases clipped from V and 3 bases from J, the junction kept 11 bases outside the gene matches. CDR3 size: 17 residues. The germline V gene encodes CDR1 LNHDA and CDR2 SQIVND (reference sequence). The CDR3, as DNA: TGTGCCAGTAGTATTACAGGGGCGACGCACCATGGAAACACCATATATTTT. It encodes CASSITGATHHGNTIYF.

This chain uses TRBV6-5 with TRBJ2-1; D is perhaps TRBD2 (6 bases). V was clipped by 5 bases and J by 3 bases, with 11 bases between them. The germline gives CDR1 MNHEY, CDR2 SVGAGI. This CDR3 is built from 14 residues. CDR3 residues: CASSLPGLYNEQFF. CDR3 coding DNA: TGTGCCAGCAGTCTTCCGGGACTCTACAATGAGCAGTTCTTC.

The chain employs TRBV6-5 and TRBJ2-5, with a possible D match to TRBD1 (6 bases). The CDR3 runs to 16 residues. Germline CDR1 and CDR2: MNHEY and SVGAGI. Trimming removed 0 bases at V and 0 bases at J, with 11 bases between. CDR3 residues: CASSYSGHLYQETQYF. DNA for the CDR3: TGTGCCAGCAGTTACTCGGGACACTTGTACCAAGAGACCCAGTACTTC.

A single count supports this clone. The V gene is TRBV7-6, the J gene TRBJ1-3; D possibly corresponds to TRBD1 (5 bases). Trimming left V 3 bases short and J 2 bases short, with 11 bases between. The germline V gene encodes CDR1 SGHVS and CDR2 FNYEAQ. The CDR3 has 15 amino acids. CDR3 region: CASSLGGTAGNTIYF. CDR3 nucleotide sequence: TGTGCCAGCAGCTTGGGGGGGACTGCTGGAAACACCATATATTTT.

This chain joins TRBV11-2 and TRBJ2-7, with 9 positions matching TRBD2. The CDR3 sequence is 17 residues long. V was pared by 1 base and J by 7 bases, with 14 bases of the junction left unmatched. The germline gives CDR1 SGHAT, CDR2 FQNNGV. CDR3: CASSLVRVSGRGWEQYF. The CDR3 DNA sequence: TGTGCCAGCAGCTTAGTAAGGGTTAGCGGGAGAGGCTGGGAGCAGTACTTC.

This rearrangement joins TRBV10-2 to TRBJ1-1; D gene ambiguous. This CDR3 has 14 residues. CDR1 is WSHSY, CDR2 SAAADI, per germline. With 8 bases removed from V and 3 bases from J, the gap between germline ends came to 16 bases. The CDR3 coding sequence is TGCGCCAGCCTGGTTTTGGGGAGTGACACTGAAGCTTTCTTT. Protein sequence: CASLVLGSDTEAFF.

The chain links TRBV7-2 to TRBJ1-5; D remains ambiguous. The CDR3 is 14 residues long. Looked up from germline, CDR1 is SGHTA and CDR2 is FQGNSA. Trimming left V 1 base short and J 1 base short, with 5 bases between. The CDR3 is CASSLDNSNQPQHF. The CDR3 coding sequence is TGTGCCAGCAGCTTAGACAACAGCAATCAGCCCCAGCATTTT.

This clone came up a few times. The chain employs TRBV6-9 and TRBJ2-7; a possible D gene is TRBD1 (6 bases). V lost 6 bases, J lost 2 bases, and 14 bases lay in between. This CDR3 is 14 amino acids long. The germline CDR1 and CDR2 sequences are MNHGY and SVAAGI. The DNA of the CDR3 is TGTGCCAGCAGCCTCTCAGGGGTTCCCTACGAGCAGTACTTC. It translates to CASSLSGVPYEQYF.

The J gene is TRBJ2-1, the V gene TRBV9; unclear D gene. This CDR3 region has 16 residues. The V and J ends lost 4 bases and 0 bases respectively, with 14 bases between them. Germline lookup yields CDR1 SGDLS and CDR2 YYNGEE. The CDR3 reads CASSRSFESSYNEQFF. The CDR3 region has the DNA TGTGCCAGCAGCCGTTCTTTCGAGAGCTCCTACAATGAGCAGTTCTTC.

This chain links TRBV9 with TRBJ1-2; D uncertain. The CDR3 extends over 15 amino acids. CDR1 is SGDLS, CDR2 YYNGEE, per germline. The V gene lost 0 bases and the J gene lost 4 bases, with 13 bases spanning the gap. In DNA, the CDR3 is TGTGCCAGCAGCGTAGCTTCGTCCAGGCGCTATGGCTACACCTTC. This gives the protein CASSVASSRRYGYTF.

The rearrangement uses TRBV5-1 and TRBJ2-1; no clear D. Germline values: CDR1 SGHRS, CDR2 YFSETQ. The CDR3 totals 12 residues. The V end lost 2 bases, the J end lost 10 bases, and 10 bases lay between the germline ends. The CDR3 is CASSFSAGEQFF. The CDR3 nucleotides read TGCGCCAGCAGCTTCTCAGCCGGGGAGCAGTTCTTC.

The chain carries TRBV2 and TRBJ1-3; TRBD1 might be the D (5 bases). V gave up 2 bases and J gave up 3 bases, with 11 bases separating them. Germline CDR1 SNHLY, CDR2 FYNNEI. The CDR3 runs 15 residues. The DNA of the CDR3 is TGTGCCAGCAGTGAACGGGGGGGAGGTGGAAACACCATATATTTT. Translating gives CASSERGGGGNTIYF.

Note on this clone: Additional DNA sequences in this sample encode the identical CDR3. V is TRBV18 and J is TRBJ2-1, with TRBD2 matching 9 bases. The CDR3 loop spans 14 amino acids. Germline V gene data show CDR1 as KGHSH and CDR2 as LQKENI. V dropped 6 bases and J dropped 5; count of bases not matched to a gene: 5. CDR3 region: CASSPGLADNEQFF. The CDR3 bases are TGTGCCAGCTCTCCGGGACTAGCAGACAATGAGCAGTTCTTC.

V is TRBV7-9 and J is TRBJ2-1, with TRBD1 matching 8 bases. Germline V lookup: CDR1 SEHNR, CDR2 FQNEAQ (reference sequence). After removal of 4 bases from V and 2 bases from J, the junction contained 10 bases not matched to a gene. There are 17 residues in the CDR3. CDR3 in amino acids: CASSSSQGASTYNEQFF. CDR3 nucleotides: TGTGCCAGCAGCTCATCTCAGGGGGCCTCCACCTACAATGAGCAGTTCTTC.

The chain has TRBV6-6 and TRBJ2-1; TRBD2 might be the D (5 bases). Trimming removed 6 bases at V and 0 bases at J, with 12 bases between. Per germline, CDR1 MNHNY and CDR2 SVGAGI (reference sequence). The CDR3 is 15 amino acids. CDR3 nucleotide sequence: TGTGCCAGCAGAGAGGGATTCAGCTCCTACAATGAGCAGTTCTTC. Its protein is CASREGFSSYNEQFF.

The chain combines TRBV2 with TRBJ1-2; 8 bases map to TRBD1. Germline V CDR1 and CDR2: SNHLY, FYNNEI. The V gene end was trimmed by 1 base and the J gene end by 7 bases; junction bases not matched to a gene: 11. The CDR3 has 16 amino acids. The CDR3 DNA reads as TGTGCCAGCAGTGAAGGACCCCAGGGGGCGCGTAGTGGCTACACCTTC. Translation: CASSEGPQGARSGYTF.